These T cell receptor beta chains were read from a single sample in a study of cytomegalovirus exposure and HLA in healthy donors. Libraries were prepared by immunoSEQ multiplex PCR; TCRdb keeps only in-frame clonotypes and omits some of them. The sample holds about 240,000 clones; about 86% are singletons and the top ten take around 1.2%. Material: PBMCs. These TCRs come from a young woman in good health and CMV-seropositive. The CDR3 runs from the conserved cysteine through the conserved F or W.

>TRBV9|TRBJ2-6
CASSEDRVVSGANVLTF
>TRBV7-9|TRBJ2-2
CASSLPPSRPTGELFF
>TRBV5-1|TRBJ1-1
CASSYTGGVNTEAFF
>TRBV9|TRBJ1-2
CASSPGQGSYGYTF
>TRBV19|TRBJ2-1
CASSKTGAGALSSYNEQFF
>TRBV13|TRBJ2-5
CASSLLLAGRETQYF
>TRBV27|TRBJ2-7
CASSPTSAYEQYF
>TRBV7-9|TRBJ2-7
CASSLAYYEQYF
>TRBV30|TRBJ2-7
CAWSPNLAGSYEQYF
>TRBV11-2|TRBJ1-1
CASSLDSYMNTEAFF
>TRBV27|TRBJ2-1
CASSLFAYNEQFF
>TRBV19|TRBJ1-2
CASSADRSFYGYTF
>TRBV7-3|TRBJ2-5
CASSFNRDRVGSRETQYF
>TRBV7-2|TRBJ1-5
CASSLGGQGAQPQHF
>TRBV5-8|TRBJ2-7
CASSFRVGAYEQYF
>TRBV7-3|TRBJ1-1
CASSQGGTNTEAFF
>TRBV11-1|TRBJ1-2
CASSQQAGYTF
>TRBV7-6|TRBJ2-2
CASSLPTGGEGTGELFF
>TRBV5-1|TRBJ2-1
CASTKASGGGSYNEQFF
>TRBV10-2|TRBJ2-2
CASRGQGYTGELFF
>TRBV5-1|TRBJ2-7
CASSWGGSFNEQYF
>TRBV11-2|TRBJ2-5
CASSFWPSGRETQYF
>TRBV9|TRBJ1-5
CASSVDRVGQPQHF
>TRBV19|TRBJ1-2
CASRMQSFGYTF
>TRBV10-2|TRBJ2-1
CASSVSRTSGSNEQFF
>TRBV5-6|TRBJ2-1
CASSLATGDSYNEQFF
>TRBV30|TRBJ2-7
CAWTSGYFSYEQYF
>TRBV19|TRBJ2-7
CATRIRRPSYEQYF
>TRBV29-1|TRBJ2-7
CSVEDNSYEQYF
>TRBV20-1|TRBJ1-1
CSSNTGKAFF
>TRBV5-6|TRBJ1-1
CASSLAFGANTEAFF
>TRBV10-3|TRBJ1-2
CAIRGTDYGYTF
>TRBV29-1|TRBJ2-2
CSVGLAGGGELFF
>TRBV29-1|TRBJ1-1
CSVNRGAEAFF
>TRBV28|TRBJ1-5
CASRLAPGQSNQPQHF
>TRBV5-6|TRBJ2-7
CASSQVRQDLYEQYF
>TRBV28|TRBJ2-3
CASNGDSTDTQYF
>TRBV5-1|TRBJ2-5
CASSDVGQGETQYF
>TRBV19|TRBJ2-7
CASSMGPGSYEQYF
>TRBV4-1|TRBJ2-2
CASSQAGWTGELFF